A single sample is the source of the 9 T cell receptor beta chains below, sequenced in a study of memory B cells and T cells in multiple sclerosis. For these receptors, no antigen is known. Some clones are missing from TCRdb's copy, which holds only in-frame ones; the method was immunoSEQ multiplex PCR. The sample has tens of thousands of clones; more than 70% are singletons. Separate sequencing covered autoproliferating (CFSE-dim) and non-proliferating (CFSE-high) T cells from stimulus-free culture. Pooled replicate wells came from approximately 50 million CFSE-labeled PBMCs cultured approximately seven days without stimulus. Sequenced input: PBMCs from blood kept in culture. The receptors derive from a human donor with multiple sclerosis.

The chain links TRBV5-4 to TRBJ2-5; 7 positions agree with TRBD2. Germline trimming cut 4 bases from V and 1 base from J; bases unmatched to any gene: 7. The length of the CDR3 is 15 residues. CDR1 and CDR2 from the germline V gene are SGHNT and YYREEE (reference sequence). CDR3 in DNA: TGTGCCAGCAGCCCTAGCGGCCTGATCCAAGAGACCCAGTACTTC. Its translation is CASSPSGLIQETQYF.

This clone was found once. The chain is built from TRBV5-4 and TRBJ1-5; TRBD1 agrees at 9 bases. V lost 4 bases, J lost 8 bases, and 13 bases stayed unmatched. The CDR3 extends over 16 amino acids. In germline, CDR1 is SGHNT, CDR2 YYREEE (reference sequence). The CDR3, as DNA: TGTGCCAGCAGCGTTATCGGACAGGGGATCGGAGAGCCCCAGCATTTT. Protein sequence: CASSVIGQGIGEPQHF.

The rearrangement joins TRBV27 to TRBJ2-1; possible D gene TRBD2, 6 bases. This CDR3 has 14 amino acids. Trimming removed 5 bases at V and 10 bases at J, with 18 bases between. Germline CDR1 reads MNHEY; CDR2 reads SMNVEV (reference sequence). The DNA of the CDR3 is TGTGCCAGCAGTGCCACCGGGACTCGGGGAGAGCAGTTCTTC. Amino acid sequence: CASSATGTRGEQFF.

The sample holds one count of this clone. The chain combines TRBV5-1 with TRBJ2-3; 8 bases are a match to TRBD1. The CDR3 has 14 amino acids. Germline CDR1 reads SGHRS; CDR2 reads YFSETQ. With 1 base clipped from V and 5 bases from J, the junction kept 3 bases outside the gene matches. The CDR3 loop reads CASSLSRGRDTQYF. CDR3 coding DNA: TGCGCCAGCAGCTTGAGCAGGGGGCGAGATACGCAGTATTTT.

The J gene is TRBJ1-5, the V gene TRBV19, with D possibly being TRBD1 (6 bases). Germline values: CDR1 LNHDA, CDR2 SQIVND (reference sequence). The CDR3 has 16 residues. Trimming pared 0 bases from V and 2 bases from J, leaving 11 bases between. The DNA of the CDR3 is TGTGCCAGTAGTATAGAGGGGGCGTGGGGCAATCAGCCCCAGCATTTT. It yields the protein CASSIEGAWGNQPQHF.

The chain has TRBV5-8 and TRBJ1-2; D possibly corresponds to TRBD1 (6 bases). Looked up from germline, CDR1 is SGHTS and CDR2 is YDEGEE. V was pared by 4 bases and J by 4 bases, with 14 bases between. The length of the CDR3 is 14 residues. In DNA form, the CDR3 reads TGTGCCAGCAGCCCCGGGGGCAAGAGCTATGGCTACACCTTC. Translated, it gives CASSPGGKSYGYTF. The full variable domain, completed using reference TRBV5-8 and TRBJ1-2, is EAGVTQSPTHLIKTRGQQATLRCSPISGHTSVYWYQQALGLGLQFLLWYDEGEERNRGNFPPRFSGRQFPNYSSELNVNALELEDSALYLCASSPGGKSYGYTFGSGTRLTVV.

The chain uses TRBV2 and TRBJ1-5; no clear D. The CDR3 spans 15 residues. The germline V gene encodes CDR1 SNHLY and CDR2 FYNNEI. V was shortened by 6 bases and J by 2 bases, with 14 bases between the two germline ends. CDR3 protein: CASSKGTFGNQPQHF. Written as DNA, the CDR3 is TGTGCCAGCAGCAAAGGAACCTTCGGCAATCAGCCCCAGCATTTT.

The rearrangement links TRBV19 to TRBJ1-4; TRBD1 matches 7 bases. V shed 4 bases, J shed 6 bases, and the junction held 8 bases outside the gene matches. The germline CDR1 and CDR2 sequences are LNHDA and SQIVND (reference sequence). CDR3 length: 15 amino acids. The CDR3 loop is CASSTPTGNDEKLFF. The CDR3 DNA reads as TGTGCCAGTAGTACACCGACAGGGAACGATGAAAAACTGTTTTTT.

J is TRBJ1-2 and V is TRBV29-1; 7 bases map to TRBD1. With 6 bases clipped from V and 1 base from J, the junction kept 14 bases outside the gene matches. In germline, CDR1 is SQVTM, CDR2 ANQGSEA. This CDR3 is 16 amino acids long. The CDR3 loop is CSVPTGQEGYNYGYTF. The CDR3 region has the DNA TGCAGCGTCCCTACTGGACAGGAGGGCTATAACTATGGCTACACCTTC.